Listed below are T cell receptor beta chains from one sample, sequenced in a study of CD8 T cells in ankylosing spondylitis. MiXCR, applied by TCRdb to the 5' RACE reads, yields one record per CDR3 protein. Here the sample spans fewer than 550,000 distinct CDR3 sequences, approximately 5.3% being singletons. The sequencing input was blood, either unsorted or a sorted T cell fraction (not recorded which). These receptors all come from a male donor with ankylosing spondylitis. Both conserved end residues are part of each CDR3. D genes are given only for firm matches. Rows may omit the clone size; those that give it use once, few, many or a size class.

few	.	TRBV20-1	TRBJ2-5	CSASQSGVGETQYF	TGCAGTGCTAGTCAGTCAGGGGTTGGCGAGACCCAGTACTTC
many	.	TRBV20-1	TRBJ2-5	CTLDGRASEEETQYF	TGCACCCTAGACGGTCGGGCTAGCGAGGAAGAGACCCAGTACTTC
many	.	TRBV7-8	TRBJ2-1	CASSAFRSNSPYNEQFF	TGTGCCAGCTCCGCGTTTAGGTCAAACTCGCCCTACAATGAGCAGTTCTTC
many	.	TRBV5-1	TRBJ1-1	CASSLAEDTEAFF	TGCGCCAGCAGCCTGGCAGAAGACACTGAAGCTTTCTTT
many	.	TRBV5-1	TRBJ2-3	CASSLYRADTQYF	TGCGCCAGCAGCTTGTATAGAGCAGATACGCAGTATTTT
many	.	TRBV4-3	TRBJ1-2	CASSQDPQDSYGYTF	TGCGCCAGCAGCCAAGATCCCCAAGACAGCTATGGCTACACCTTC
.	.	TRBV4-3	TRBJ1-1	CASSHLALGGGAAEAFF	TGCGCCAGCAGCCACCTCGCCCTAGGAGGAGGTGCGGCTGAAGCTTTCTTT
many	.	TRBV4-2	TRBJ2-7	CASSPGNGGSSYEQYF	TGTGCCAGCAGCCCCGGGAATGGGGGGTCGTCCTACGAGCAGTACTTC
few	TRBD1	TRBV5-1	TRBJ2-5	CASSSGTGGLGEETQYF	TGCGCCAGCAGCTCCGGGACAGGGGGCCTCGGTGAGGAGACCCAGTACTTC
many	.	TRBV7-9	TRBJ1-2	CASSLGPGREYGYTF	TGTGCCAGCAGCTTAGGTCCAGGAAGGGAGTATGGCTACACCTTC